Below, 7 T cell receptor beta chains from the same sample are listed, as sequenced in a study of T cell responses to AZD1222 COVID-19 vaccine. TCRdb's table, derived via immunoSEQ multiplex PCR, lists solely in-frame clones and lacks some. The data contain about 130,000 clones, 88% of them seen just once; the ten biggest clones take up under 6%. Here the sequenced sample was peripheral blood, taken 28 days after the second AZD1222 dose. The receptors originated from an adult who received the AZD1222 COVID-19 vaccine.

The chain recombines TRBV25-1 with TRBJ2-7; unclear D gene. The CDR3 consists of 15 residues. V dropped 2 bases and J dropped 3 bases, with 14 bases sitting between them. Germline V CDR1 and CDR2: MGHDK, SYGVNS. CDR3 in DNA: TGTGCCAGCAGTGAAAATCTTGGCGATGTCTACGAGCAGTACTTC. This translates into CASSENLGDVYEQYF.

V gene TRBV7-9 combines with J gene TRBJ2-3, with 7 bases aligning to TRBD2. Trimming cost V 4 bases and J 4 bases; bases outside gene matches: 11. Germline CDR1 is SEHNR and CDR2 is FQNEAQ (reference sequence). This CDR3 is 16 amino acids long. For the CDR3, the DNA is TGTGCCAGCAGCTCGGTCGGGGGGAGGAGTGCAGATACGCAGTATTTT. Encoded protein: CASSSVGGRSADTQYF.

This clone has only one observation. The gene calls are TRBV27 and TRBJ1-4; D not certain. Germline V gene sequence: CDR1 MNHEY, CDR2 SMNVEV (reference sequence). The germline V and J ends were trimmed by 6 bases and 5 bases, with 10 bases remaining between them. CDR3 size: 13 residues. CDR3 coding DNA: TGTGCCAGCAGGGGTTTTTTGAATGAAAAACTGTTTTTT. It is translated as CASRGFLNEKLFF.

This clone was detected only once. J is TRBJ1-1 and V is TRBV6-5, with D possibly TRBD1 on 6 matching bases. Germline V gene data show CDR1 as MNHEY and CDR2 as SVGAGI. The CDR3 sequence is 14 residues long. Trimming pared 0 bases from V and 7 bases from J, leaving 12 bases between. CDR3 protein: CASSYSDRGFEAFF. DNA for the CDR3: TGTGCCAGCAGTTACTCCGATAGGGGGTTTGAAGCTTTCTTT.

The CDR3 protein is CASRQQMEYGYTF. DNA of the CDR3: TGTGCCAGCAGACAACAGATGGAGTATGGCTACACCTTC. The chain joins TRBV27 to TRBJ1-2; D is unclear. Trimming took 6 bases from V and 5 from J, leaving 13 bases between them. The CDR3 has 13 amino acids. Germline CDR1 reads MNHEY; CDR2 reads SMNVEV (reference sequence).

This chain uses TRBV12-3 or TRBV12-4 with TRBJ2-7; D may correspond to TRBD1 or TRBD2 (5 bases each). V shed 5 bases and J shed 6 bases, with 14 bases lying between them. This CDR3 has 13 residues. CDR3: CASSRDRAPEQYF. The CDR3 nucleotides are TGTGCCAGCAGTCGGGACCGGGCCCCCGAGCAGTACTTC.

The chain joins TRBV11-2 to TRBJ2-3; 10 bases align to TRBD2. Germline CDR1 reads SGHAT; CDR2 reads FQNNGV. V dropped 1 base and J dropped 2; count of bases not matched to a gene: 6. This CDR3 contains 17 residues. The CDR3 DNA is TGTGCCAGCAGCTTAGGCCTAGCGGGGGCGTACACAGATACGCAGTATTTT. Translation gives CASSLGLAGAYTDTQYF. The complete variable domain, with remaining parts taken from reference TRBV11-2 and TRBJ2-3, reads EAGVAQSPRYKIIEKRQSVAFWCNPISGHATLYWYQQILGQGPKLLIQFQNNGVVDDSQLPKDRFSAERLKGVDSTLKIQPAKLEDSAVYLCASSLGLAGAYTDTQYFGPGTRLTVL.